This TCR beta chain was identified in a study of blood T cell repertoires in COVID-19. Researchers sorted participants into cohorts using their self-reported clinical history. Using immunoSEQ multiplex PCR, the repertoire was profiled, and TCRdb retains in-frame clones only, with some absent. The table records a few hundred thousand clones, more than 90% of them present only once. This sequence was found in a woman aged 25 to 39 who had recovered from COVID-19. The sequenced sample consisted of PBMCs or T cells enriched from blood (not recorded which).

The CDR3: CASNPRGGSLGEQYF. CDR3 DNA sequence: TGTGCCAGCAACCCGAGGGGGGGGAGCCTAGGGGAGCAGTACTTC. The rearrangement links TRBV3-1 (or the pseudogene TRBV3-2) to TRBJ2-7; TRBD2 is a possible D gene (7 bases). V lost 7 bases and J lost 7, with 23 bases in between. Germline loops: CDR1 LGHDT, CDR2 YNNKEL (reference sequence). This CDR3 has 15 amino acids.